This T cell receptor beta chain was observed in a study of response to subunit inactivated influenza vaccine. Findings and limits, study-wide: Researchers suggested that each seasonal influenza vaccination recruits few new T cells.

From the RT-PCR reads, TCRdb called clonotypes with MiXCR, one entry per CDR3 protein. The table shows 300,000 to 350,000 distinct CDR3 sequences, with 20% to 25% occurring only once. Note on this clonotype: Its antigen remains unidentified. The conserved final phenylalanine or tryptophan is absent from the CDR3, which likely points to a read error.

The TCR was taken from a man between 45 and 75 years old who received an inactivated influenza vaccine. The sequenced sample was PBMCs from blood, obtained around 22 months after vaccination.

The CDR3 region has the DNA TGTGCCAGCAGCCAAGAAGATAGGGGCACTGAAGCTTTCCTT. Translating gives CASSQEDRGTEAFL. The chain joins TRBV4-2 to TRBJ1-1; tentative D call: TRBD1 (5 bases). The CDR3 is 14 residues long. V shed 0 bases and J shed 4 bases, with 9 bases lying between them. The germline V gene has CDR1 LGHNA and CDR2 YNFKEQ.